A selection of T cell receptor beta chains follows, all from one sample in a study of OX40 agonist ivuxolimab in advanced cancers. Data came from immunoSEQ multiplex PCR; TCRdb stores just in-frame clones and leaves some out. In the table there are tens of thousands of clones, roughly 84% of which are singletons. The sequencing here drew on CD4+ or CD8+ T cells sorted from blood, taken in a trial of the OX40 agonist ivuxolimab. All receptors derive from an adult with an advanced solid tumor such as melanoma, head and neck, liver or kidney cancer. The CDR3 runs from the conserved cysteine through the conserved F or W. The order of the fields is clone size, D gene, V gene, J gene, CDR3 DNA, CDR3 protein. A D gene is named only where the DNA matches it firmly. Rows may omit the clone size; those that give it use once, few, many or a size class.

clone size: -; D gene: -; V gene: TRBV5-4; J gene: TRBJ2-1; CDR3 DNA: TGTGCCAGCAGCTTGGTGGCTGACAATGAGCAGTTCTTC; CDR3 protein: CASSLVADNEQFF
clone size: -; D gene: TRBD1; V gene: TRBV6-5; J gene: TRBJ2-5; CDR3 DNA: TGTGCCAGCAGCCTGGGACAGGGGGCGCGGGAGACCCAGTACTTC; CDR3 protein: CASSLGQGARETQYF
clone size: -; D gene: TRBD1; V gene: TRBV2; J gene: TRBJ2-7; CDR3 DNA: TGTGCCAACCTAGGACAGGGGGGTTACGAGCAGTACTTC; CDR3 protein: CANLGQGGYEQYF
clone size: -; D gene: TRBD1; V gene: TRBV7-2; J gene: TRBJ2-1; CDR3 DNA: TGTGCCAGCAGCTTAGATCAGGGGGTTTCCTACAATGAGCAGTTCTTC; CDR3 protein: CASSLDQGVSYNEQFF
clone size: few; D gene: -; V gene: TRBV15; J gene: TRBJ1-5; CDR3 DNA: TGTGCCACCAGCAGAGATGCCAGGGACGATCAGCCCCAGCATTTT; CDR3 protein: CATSRDARDDQPQHF
clone size: -; D gene: -; V gene: TRBV5-1; J gene: TRBJ2-5; CDR3 DNA: TGCGCCAGCAGCACAGGGGAGGCCGGGAGGCAGACCCAGTACTTC; CDR3 protein: CASSTGEAGRQTQYF
clone size: -; D gene: -; V gene: TRBV6-5; J gene: TRBJ2-1; CDR3 DNA: TGTGCCAGCAGTGCAAATCACGGGGTCAATGAGCAGTTCTTC; CDR3 protein: CASSANHGVNEQFF
clone size: -; D gene: TRBD2; V gene: TRBV2; J gene: TRBJ2-1; CDR3 DNA: TGTGCCAGCATATTTGGCGGGGGGATAGATGAGCAGTTCTTC; CDR3 protein: CASIFGGGIDEQFF
clone size: -; D gene: TRBD2; V gene: TRBV28; J gene: TRBJ2-7; CDR3 DNA: TGTGCCAGCAGTTTATTGGCTAGCGGGCCGTACGAGCAGTACTTC; CDR3 protein: CASSLLASGPYEQYF
clone size: -; D gene: -; V gene: TRBV6-6; J gene: TRBJ1-3; CDR3 DNA: TGTGCCAGCAGTTACATACCAGAGGACAACACCATATATTTT; CDR3 protein: CASSYIPEDNTIYF
clone size: once; D gene: TRBD1; V gene: TRBV4-2; J gene: TRBJ1-2; CDR3 DNA: TGTGCCAGCAGCCAAGACCTACTAGGACAGGGGGCGCAAGGCTACACCTTC; CDR3 protein: CASSQDLLGQGAQGYTF
clone size: -; D gene: TRBD2; V gene: TRBV11-3; J gene: TRBJ2-5; CDR3 DNA: TGTGCCAGCAGCTTAGGGGACTACACAGAGACCCAGTACTTC; CDR3 protein: CASSLGDYTETQYF
clone size: -; D gene: -; V gene: TRBV11-3; J gene: TRBJ1-2; CDR3 DNA: TGTGCTAGCAGCTGGCAGGGGATGTCCTATGGCTACACCTTC; CDR3 protein: CASSWQGMSYGYTF
clone size: -; D gene: -; V gene: TRBV7-2; J gene: TRBJ1-1; CDR3 DNA: TGTGCCAGCAGCTCAGGGGAAAAGGGAACCACTGAAGCTTTCTTT; CDR3 protein: CASSSGEKGTTEAFF
clone size: few; D gene: -; V gene: TRBV5-5; J gene: TRBJ1-2; CDR3 DNA: TGTGCCAGCAGCTTCATGGTACTTAACTATGGCTACACCTTC; CDR3 protein: CASSFMVLNYGYTF
clone size: -; D gene: TRBD2; V gene: TRBV7-9; J gene: TRBJ2-7; CDR3 DNA: TGTGCCAGCAGCCTAGCCCCGGGACTAGCGCGCGACGAGCAGTACTTC; CDR3 protein: CASSLAPGLARDEQYF
clone size: -; D gene: TRBD1; V gene: TRBV28; J gene: TRBJ2-7; CDR3 DNA: TGTGCCAGCAGAATAACAAAGGACAGGGATCACTACGAGCAGTACTTC; CDR3 protein: CASRITKDRDHYEQYF
clone size: -; D gene: -; V gene: TRBV5-4; J gene: TRBJ2-7; CDR3 DNA: TGTGCCAGCAGCTTGAAGGGAGCGGGCGAGCAGTACTTC; CDR3 protein: CASSLKGAGEQYF
clone size: once; D gene: TRBD1; V gene: TRBV4-1; J gene: TRBJ1-3; CDR3 DNA: TGCGCCAGCAGTTTTGACAGGGGCACTGGAAACACCATATATTTT; CDR3 protein: CASSFDRGTGNTIYF
clone size: once; D gene: -; V gene: TRBV11-1; J gene: TRBJ1-6; CDR3 DNA: TGTGCCAGCAGCTTAGCGAACGGCAATTCACCCCTCCACTTT; CDR3 protein: CASSLANGNSPLHF
clone size: -; D gene: -; V gene: TRBV9; J gene: TRBJ2-1; CDR3 DNA: TGTGCCAGCAGCGTACGAGGGGGAAAGTACTACAATGAGCAGTTCTTC; CDR3 protein: CASSVRGGKYYNEQFF
clone size: -; D gene: TRBD1; V gene: TRBV10-3; J gene: TRBJ2-3; CDR3 DNA: TGTGCCATCCGTGGACAGGGGGCGTCAGATACGCAGTATTTT; CDR3 protein: CAIRGQGASDTQYF
clone size: -; D gene: TRBD1; V gene: TRBV5-4; J gene: TRBJ1-2; CDR3 DNA: TGTGCCAGCACCTTTGACAGGGGGCAAAGGGGCTACACCTTC; CDR3 protein: CASTFDRGQRGYTF
clone size: few; D gene: -; V gene: TRBV6-1; J gene: TRBJ1-5; CDR3 DNA: TGTGCCAGCAGTGACAGTGGGGGTGGGCAGCCCCAGCATTTT; CDR3 protein: CASSDSGGGQPQHF
clone size: -; D gene: TRBD2; V gene: TRBV27; J gene: TRBJ2-1; CDR3 DNA: TGTGCCAGCAGTGAGGGACTAGCGGGGTTCAATGAGCAGTTCTTC; CDR3 protein: CASSEGLAGFNEQFF
clone size: -; D gene: -; V gene: TRBV28; J gene: TRBJ1-2; CDR3 DNA: TGTGCCAGCAGTTTATCCCCCACAGGAGGTGGCTACACCTTC; CDR3 protein: CASSLSPTGGGYTF
clone size: -; D gene: -; V gene: TRBV11-3; J gene: TRBJ1-1; CDR3 DNA: TGTGCCAGCAGCTTATTTCCGGACACTGAAGCTTTCTTT; CDR3 protein: CASSLFPDTEAFF
clone size: -; D gene: -; V gene: TRBV7-2; J gene: TRBJ1-5; CDR3 DNA: TGTGCCAGCAGCTTGGAGCCCTATAGCAATCAGCCCCAGCATTTT; CDR3 protein: CASSLEPYSNQPQHF
clone size: -; D gene: -; V gene: TRBV6-5; J gene: TRBJ1-5; CDR3 DNA: TGTGCCAGCAGTTACGGGGTCAGGCAGCCCCAGCATTTT; CDR3 protein: CASSYGVRQPQHF
clone size: -; D gene: -; V gene: TRBV5-4; J gene: TRBJ1-5; CDR3 DNA: TGTGCCAGCAGCTTAGGGGGGGATCAGCCCCAGCATTTT; CDR3 protein: CASSLGGDQPQHF
clone size: -; D gene: TRBD1; V gene: TRBV5-6; J gene: TRBJ2-1; CDR3 DNA: TGTGCCAGCAGCCGGGACAGGGTTGATGAGCAGTTCTTC; CDR3 protein: CASSRDRVDEQFF
clone size: -; D gene: TRBD1; V gene: TRBV28; J gene: TRBJ2-7; CDR3 DNA: TGTGCCAGCAGTTTCGCTCAAGGGACAGGGTCCCTCGAGCAGTACTTC; CDR3 protein: CASSFAQGTGSLEQYF
clone size: -; D gene: -; V gene: TRBV5-6; J gene: TRBJ2-2; CDR3 DNA: TGTGCCAGCAGCTTGTTTAGGTCCGGGGAGCTGTTTTTT; CDR3 protein: CASSLFRSGELFF
clone size: -; D gene: -; V gene: TRBV5-6; J gene: TRBJ1-1; CDR3 DNA: TGTGCCAGCAGCTTGGCCCACAGGAGGGGGACTGAAGCTTTCTTT; CDR3 protein: CASSLAHRRGTEAFF
clone size: -; D gene: -; V gene: TRBV29-1; J gene: TRBJ2-2; CDR3 DNA: TGCAGCGTTGAAAGGGGTACGGGGGAGCTGTTTTTT; CDR3 protein: CSVERGTGELFF
clone size: -; D gene: TRBD2; V gene: TRBV4-3; J gene: TRBJ2-1; CDR3 DNA: TGCGCCAGCAGCCAAGATCTGCTAGCGGAGTTAAACACCTACAATGAGCAGTTCTTC; CDR3 protein: CASSQDLLAELNTYNEQFF
clone size: -; D gene: TRBD1; V gene: TRBV28; J gene: TRBJ1-2; CDR3 DNA: TGTGCCAGCAGTCTAACAGGGGGAAATGGCTACACCTTC; CDR3 protein: CASSLTGGNGYTF
clone size: -; D gene: TRBD1; V gene: TRBV6-8; J gene: TRBJ1-2; CDR3 DNA: TGTGCCAGCAGATCTGGACAGGGCTATGGCTACACCTTC; CDR3 protein: CASRSGQGYGYTF
clone size: -; D gene: TRBD1; V gene: TRBV10-1; J gene: TRBJ1-1; CDR3 DNA: TGCGCCAGCATTACCTTCCGGGACAGGGAGGGCGCTGAAGCTTTCTTT; CDR3 protein: CASITFRDREGAEAFF
clone size: once; D gene: TRBD1; V gene: TRBV27; J gene: TRBJ1-1; CDR3 DNA: TGTGCCAGCAGTTCACGACAGGGATTGAACACTGAAGCTTTCTTT; CDR3 protein: CASSSRQGLNTEAFF
clone size: few; D gene: TRBD1; V gene: TRBV5-1; J gene: TRBJ1-2; CDR3 DNA: TGCGCCAGCAGCCCGGGGTACAGGGGGCCAAGTGGCTACACCTTC; CDR3 protein: CASSPGYRGPSGYTF
clone size: -; D gene: -; V gene: TRBV18; J gene: TRBJ2-3; CDR3 DNA: TGTGCCAGCTCCGACGATCCGCGGATGAGGGCAGATACGCAGTATTTT; CDR3 protein: CASSDDPRMRADTQYF
clone size: once; D gene: -; V gene: TRBV5-1; J gene: TRBJ1-3; CDR3 DNA: TGCGCCAGCAGCTTGGCTTCCGGAGACTCTGGAAACACCATATATTTT; CDR3 protein: CASSLASGDSGNTIYF
clone size: -; D gene: -; V gene: TRBV11-2; J gene: TRBJ1-2; CDR3 DNA: TGTGCCAGCAGCGCCGCAGCCGTCGGCTATGGCTACACCTTC; CDR3 protein: CASSAAAVGYGYTF
clone size: -; D gene: -; V gene: TRBV12-5; J gene: TRBJ2-2; CDR3 DNA: TGTGCTAGTGGTTTCACTAGGTACGCGAACACCGGGGAGCTGTTTTTT; CDR3 protein: CASGFTRYANTGELFF
clone size: -; D gene: -; V gene: TRBV19; J gene: TRBJ1-2; CDR3 DNA: TGTGCCAGTAGTATAGGGGGCGACGGCTATGGCTACACCTTC; CDR3 protein: CASSIGGDGYGYTF
clone size: -; D gene: -; V gene: TRBV25-1; J gene: TRBJ2-7; CDR3 DNA: TGTGCCAGCAGTGGGGGCTACGAGCAGTACTTC; CDR3 protein: CASSGGYEQYF
clone size: -; D gene: -; V gene: TRBV19; J gene: TRBJ2-5; CDR3 DNA: TGTGCCAGTAGTATAAGAAGGCAGCAAGAGACCCAGTACTTC; CDR3 protein: CASSIRRQQETQYF